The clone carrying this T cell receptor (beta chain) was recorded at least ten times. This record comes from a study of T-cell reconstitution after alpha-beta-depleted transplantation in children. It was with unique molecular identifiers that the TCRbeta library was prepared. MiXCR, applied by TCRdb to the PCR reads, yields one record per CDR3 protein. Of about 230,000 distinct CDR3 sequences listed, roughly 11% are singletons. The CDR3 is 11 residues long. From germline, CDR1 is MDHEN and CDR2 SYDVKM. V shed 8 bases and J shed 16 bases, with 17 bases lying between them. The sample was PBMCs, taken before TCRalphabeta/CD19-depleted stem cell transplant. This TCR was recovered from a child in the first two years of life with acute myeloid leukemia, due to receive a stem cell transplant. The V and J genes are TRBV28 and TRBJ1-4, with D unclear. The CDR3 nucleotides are TGTGCCAGCCGCTCCTCTGGCGGGTGGTTTTTT. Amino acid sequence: CASRSSGGWFF.